This TCR beta chain was recovered during a study of cytomegalovirus exposure and HLA in healthy donors. In germline, CDR1 is KGHSH, CDR2 LQKENI. The CDR3 is made up of 16 amino acids. The V segment lost 2 bases and the J segment 1 base; nucleotides outside the gene matches: 7. Findings of the study overall: Reportedly, diagnosis of cytomegalovirus status by the classifier showed high specificity and sensitivity.

The table came from immunoSEQ multiplex PCR; TCRdb's copy has only in-frame clones and leaves some out. Found here are roughly 200,000 clones, around nine tenths of them singletons; the top ten hold around 7.2%. These donors were members of the roughly 130-subject validation cohort, a group separate from the approximately 640-subject first cohort. As concerns this clone: Its antigen remains unidentified.

The genes are TRBV18 and TRBJ1-2; TRBD1 agrees at 7 bases. Source material: PBMCs. This TCR was sampled from a man aged 30 to 45 in good health and CMV-seropositive. This CDR3 is CASSPRQGDSNYGYTF. Written as DNA, the CDR3 is TGTGCCAGCTCACCAAGACAGGGAGATAGTAACTATGGCTACACCTTC. Complete variable domain (other parts from reference TRBV18 and TRBJ1-2): NAGVMQNPRHLVRRRGQEARLRCSPMKGHSHVYWYRQLPEEGLKFMVYLQKENIIDESGMPKERFSAEFPKEGPSILRIQQVVRGDSAAYFCASSPRQGDSNYGYTFGSGTRLTVV.